This T cell receptor beta chain comes out of a study of T cell repertoires in cytomegalovirus infection. Looking at the study overall: Both a matching HLA type and CMV infection were indicated by public TCR beta signatures. Study-wide points: Identification of carriers of CMV plus the relevant HLA was performed using cumulative public TCR beta family frequency. In two of eight donors, the top clonotype was HLA-C-restricted CMV-specific.

MiXCR, applied by TCRdb to the reads, yields one record per CDR3 protein. The profile shows 680,000 or so distinct CDR3 sequences, 35% to 40% of them singletons. On this clonotype itself: Its antigen remains unidentified.

Germline-derived CDR1 and CDR2 are SGHVS and FQNEAQ. CDR3 length equals 14 residues. V shed 1 base and J shed 4 bases, with 9 bases lying between them. The material sequenced was PBMCs. The chain employs TRBV7-8 and TRBJ2-3; TRBD1 is a possible D gene (6 bases). The TCR sequence derives from a human donor in good health (CMV status not recorded). Some clones in this sample may be carry-over from other donors' samples. CDR3 residues: CASSLVKGADTQYF. In DNA, the CDR3 is TGTGCCAGCAGCTTAGTTAAGGGGGCAGATACGCAGTATTTT.